Below, 8 T cell receptor beta chains from the same sample are listed, as sequenced in a study of Graves' ophthalmopathy and Graves' hyperthyroidism. Amplification from RNA transcripts yielded the TCR beta CDR3 regions. First-round RT-PCR employed HTBI primers, with a second-round multiplex PCR after it. TCRdb ran MiXCR on the multiplex PCR reads and lists one entry per CDR3 protein. The table lists 300,000 to 400,000 distinct CDR3 sequences, 15% to 20% of them singletons. Material for sequencing was peripheral blood. The receptors were gathered from an adult man with Graves' ophthalmopathy.

This clonotype was counted only a few times. The genes are TRBV3-1 and TRBJ1-3, with D hard to call. CDR1 LGHDT and CDR2 YNNKEL come from the germline V gene (reference sequence). This CDR3 comprises 17 residues. V lost 1 base and J lost 0, with 13 bases in between. This chain's CDR3 is CASSQARTGSSGNTIYF. DNA for the CDR3: TGTGCCAGCAGCCAAGCGAGGACGGGTAGCTCTGGAAACACCATATATTTT.

Many counts were recorded for this clonotype. This chain connects TRBV11-2 to TRBJ2-6; D possibly corresponds to TRBD1 (5 bases). The germline V gene has CDR1 SGHAT and CDR2 FQNNGV. This CDR3 has 15 amino acids. Between the trimmed V and J ends, which lost 5 bases and 2 bases, there was a span of 10 bases. This CDR3 reads CASSLGVTGANVLTF. As DNA, the CDR3 is TGTGCCAGCAGCCTAGGGGTAACTGGGGCCAACGTCCTGACTTTC. Supplemented by reference TRBV11-2 and TRBJ2-6, the full variable domain reads EAGVAQSPRYKIIEKRQSVAFWCNPISGHATLYWYQQILGQGPKLLIQFQNNGVVDDSQLPKDRFSAERLKGVDSTLKIQPAKLEDSAVYLCASSLGVTGANVLTFGAGSRLTVL.

This clonotype showed up many times. The CDR3 DNA reads as TGTGCCAGCAGTGCCACGTCCAGCTCTGGAAACACCATATATTTT. It is translated as CASSATSSSGNTIYF. This chain uses TRBV6-1 with TRBJ1-3; the D is unclear. Germline CDR1 and CDR2: MNHNS and SASEGT. V lost 4 bases to trimming and J lost 0 bases, with 10 bases between them. This CDR3 spans 15 amino acids.

This clonotype has at least ten counts. The CDR3 region has the DNA TGTGCCTGGGACAGGGGTGTGACTTCTTGGGAGCAGTACTTC. As protein: CAWDRGVTSWEQYF. The chain links TRBV30 to TRBJ2-7; 8 bases are shared with TRBD1. V dropped 5 bases and J dropped 7; count of bases not matched to a gene: 13. This CDR3 has 14 amino acids. Germline V gives CDR1 GTSNPN, CDR2 SVGIG (reference sequence).

This clonotype was recorded many times. This rearrangement joins TRBV12-3 or TRBV12-4 to TRBJ1-5, with D unresolved. The CDR3 runs 15 residues. V was trimmed by 6 bases and J by 2 bases, leaving 14 bases between them. The CDR3 spells CASSRVGEGNQPQHF. As DNA, the CDR3 is TGTGCCAGCAGCCGAGTGGGTGAGGGCAATCAGCCCCAGCATTTT.

This clonotype has ten or more counts. The genes are TRBV7-8 and TRBJ1-6; perhaps TRBD1 as D (6 bases). Germline CDR1 SGHVS, CDR2 FQNEAQ. V lost 6 bases to trimming and J lost 9 bases, with 15 bases between them. The CDR3 contains 14 residues. The CDR3 nucleotides are TGTGCCAGCAGGAGCCAGGGGTCGGCTTCACCCCTCCACTTT. Protein product: CASRSQGSASPLHF.

This clonotype occurred many times. The J gene is TRBJ2-2, the V gene TRBV29-1; D gene ambiguous. Trimming removed 4 bases at V and 4 bases at J, with 10 bases between. In germline, CDR1 is SQVTM, CDR2 ANQGSEA. The CDR3 is 13 amino acids. The CDR3 coding sequence is TGCAGCGTTGCGGTGGGAAGCACCGGGGAGCTGTTTTTT. This sequence encodes CSVAVGSTGELFF.

This clonotype showed up many times. The gene calls are TRBV12-3 or TRBV12-4 and TRBJ2-7, with 12 bases matching TRBD2. V gave up 5 bases and J gave up 5 bases; unmatched junction bases: 10. The length of the CDR3 is 16 residues. CDR3 coding DNA: TGTGCCAGCAGTACCCGACTAGCGGGAGTGGTAGACGAGCAGTACTTC. Its translation: CASSTRLAGVVDEQYF.